Presented here are 8 T cell receptor beta chains from one specimen sequenced in a study of cytomegalovirus exposure and HLA in healthy donors. TCRdb keeps only in-frame clones here, not all; method: immunoSEQ multiplex PCR. Among 57,000 or so clones listed, around 96% were seen once. The sequenced sample was PBMCs. The receptors come from a man aged 18-30 years in good health and CMV-seronegative.

The CDR3 nucleotides read TGCGCCAGCAGTCCTAATCCCCCGACCGGGGGAGGGGAGCTGTTTTTT. Its translation: CASSPNPPTGGGELFF. The chain is built from TRBV5-1 and TRBJ2-2; a possible D gene is TRBD2 (6 bases). This CDR3 is built from 16 residues. Germline CDR1 is SGHRS and CDR2 is YFSETQ. Trimming shortened V by 5 bases and J by 8 bases, and 22 bases separated the two germline ends.

The chain has TRBV5-4 and TRBJ2-3, with D hard to call. The length of the CDR3 is 12 residues. The V gene lost 0 bases and the J gene lost 6 bases, with 5 bases spanning the gap. Germline-derived CDR1 and CDR2 are SGHNT and YYREEE (reference sequence). CDR3 protein: CASSLDFDTQYF. DNA of the CDR3: TGTGCCAGCAGCTTGGACTTCGATACGCAGTATTTT.

The chain uses TRBV4-3 and TRBJ2-3, with no clear D. CDR1 is LGHNA and CDR2 is YSLEER in the germline V gene. There are 13 residues in the CDR3. V was cut by 1 base and J by 3 bases, with 5 bases left in between. The CDR3 coding sequence is TGCGCCAGCAGCCAAGTGAGAACAGATACGCAGTATTTT. Encoded protein: CASSQVRTDTQYF.

The chain recombines TRBV23-1 with TRBJ1-5; 10 bases are shared with TRBD1. TRBV23-1 qualifies as an ORF whose function is uncertain. Unmatched junction bases numbered 7, after V lost 3 bases and J lost 5 bases. The length of the CDR3 is 16 residues. The CDR3 region has the DNA TGCGCCAGCAGTCACCCCGGGACAGGGGAGGATCAGCCCCAGCATTTT. The encoded protein is CASSHPGTGEDQPQHF.

This chain joins TRBV13 and TRBJ2-7; TRBD2 aligns across 13 bases. Germline CDR1 PRHDT, CDR2 FYEKMQ (reference sequence). Trimming removed 5 bases from V and 6 bases from J; junction bases left unmatched: 4. There are 14 residues in the CDR3. CDR3 coding DNA: TGTGCCAGCAGCGTGGGACTAGCGGGGACCGAGCAGTACTTC. Translating gives CASSVGLAGTEQYF.

The chain couples TRBV2 to TRBJ2-2; no clear D gene. Germline loops: CDR1 SNHLY, CDR2 FYNNEI. The CDR3 has 14 amino acids. Between the trimmed V and J ends, which lost 9 bases and 0 bases, there was a span of 11 bases. CDR3 nucleotides: TGTGCCAGTTCTATCCGCTCGAACACCGGGGAGCTGTTTTTT. Amino acids: CASSIRSNTGELFF.

V usage is TRBV7-9 and J usage is TRBJ2-7; a possible D gene is TRBD1 (6 bases). V lost 5 bases, J lost 2 bases, and 13 bases lay in between. The length of the CDR3 is 14 residues. The germline CDR1 and CDR2 sequences are SEHNR and FQNEAQ (reference sequence). The CDR3 coding sequence is TGTGCCAGCAGCGCACCCGGGGACACCTACGAGCAGTACTTC. Its translation is CASSAPGDTYEQYF.

This sequence joins TRBV9 and TRBJ1-4; 7 positions match TRBD1. Losses at the gene ends were 0 bases for V and 4 bases for J; bases not matched to a gene: 3. The CDR3 is 15 residues long. Germline values: CDR1 SGDLS, CDR2 YYNGEE. This CDR3 reads CASSVGQGLNEKLFF. The CDR3 DNA reads TGTGCCAGCAGCGTAGGACAGGGCCTTAATGAAAAACTGTTTTTT.